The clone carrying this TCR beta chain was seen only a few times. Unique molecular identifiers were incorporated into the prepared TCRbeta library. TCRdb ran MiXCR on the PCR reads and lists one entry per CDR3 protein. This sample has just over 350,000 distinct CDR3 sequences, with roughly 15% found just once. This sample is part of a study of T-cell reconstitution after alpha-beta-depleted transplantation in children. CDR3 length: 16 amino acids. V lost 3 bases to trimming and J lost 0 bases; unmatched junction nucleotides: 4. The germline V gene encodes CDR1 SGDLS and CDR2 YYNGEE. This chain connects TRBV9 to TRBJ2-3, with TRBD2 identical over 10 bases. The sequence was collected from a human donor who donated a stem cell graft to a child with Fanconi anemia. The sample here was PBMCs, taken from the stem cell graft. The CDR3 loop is CASSAGLASSTDTQYF. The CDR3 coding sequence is TGTGCCAGCAGCGCGGGACTAGCGTCTAGCACAGATACGCAGTATTTT.